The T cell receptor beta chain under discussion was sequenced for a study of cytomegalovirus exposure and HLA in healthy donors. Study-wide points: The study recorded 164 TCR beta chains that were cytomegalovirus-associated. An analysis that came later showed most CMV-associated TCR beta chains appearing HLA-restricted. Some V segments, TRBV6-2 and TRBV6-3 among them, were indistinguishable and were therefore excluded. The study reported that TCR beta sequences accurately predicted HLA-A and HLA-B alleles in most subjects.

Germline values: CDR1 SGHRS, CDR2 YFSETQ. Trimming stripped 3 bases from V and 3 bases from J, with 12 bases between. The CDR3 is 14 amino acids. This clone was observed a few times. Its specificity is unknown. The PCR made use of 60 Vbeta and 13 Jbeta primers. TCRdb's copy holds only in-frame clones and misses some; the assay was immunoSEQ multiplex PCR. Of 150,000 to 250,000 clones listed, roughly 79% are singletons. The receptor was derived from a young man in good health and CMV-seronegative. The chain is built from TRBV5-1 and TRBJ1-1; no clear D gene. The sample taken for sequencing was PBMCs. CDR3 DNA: TGCGCCAGCAGCTCTGGTACTTTCTACACTGAAGCTTTCTTT. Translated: CASSSGTFYTEAFF.